This T cell receptor (beta chain) was captured by sequencing in a study of naive and memory T cell subsets. Study observations and caveats: Especially in CD8 cells, naive repertoires contained a few larger clonotypes, possibly CD45RA-re-expressing memory cells.

An equimolar mix of two oligonucleotides served as the beta constant-region primer for TRBC1 and TRBC2. Nested alpha and beta constant-region primers with the SP2 primer drove four PCR rounds on ligated cDNA. TCRdb analysed the UMI-ligation and nested PCR reads with MiXCR anew, one entry per CDR3 protein. In the table there are 130,000 to 150,000 distinct CDR3 sequences, roughly 20% of which are singletons. The table lists this clonotype with a few counts. Antigen: not known. From germline, CDR1 is SEHNR and CDR2 FQNEAQ (reference sequence). The CDR3 sequence is 16 residues long. V was pared by 4 bases and J by 0 bases, with 13 bases between.

The source material was naive CD4+ T cells from blood. V usage is TRBV7-9 and J usage is TRBJ1-3; no clear D gene. The source is a human donor in good health. CDR3 sequence reads: CASSSQWANSGNTIYF. CDR3 coding DNA: TGTGCCAGCAGCTCCCAGTGGGCCAACTCTGGAAACACCATATATTTT. The whole variable domain, remainder taken from reference TRBV7-9 and TRBJ1-3, is DTGVSQNPRHKITKRGQNVTFRCDPISEHNRLYWYRQTLGQGPEFLTYFQNEAQLEKSRLLSDRFSAERPKGSFSTLEIQRTEQGDSAMYLCASSSQWANSGNTIYFGEGSWLTVV.